This T cell receptor (beta chain) derives from a study of tumor-infiltrating lymphocytes in oesophageal squamous cell carcinoma. The CDR3 is 15 residues long. The V gene end was trimmed by 0 bases and the J gene end by 4 bases; junction bases not matched to a gene: 0. The germline CDR1 and CDR2 sequences are MRHNA and SNTAGT. TCRdb reanalysed the PCR reads using MiXCR and keeps one entry per CDR3 protein. Of 15,000 to 25,000 distinct CDR3 sequences detected, roughly two fifths appear once; the ten largest clones hold just under 20%. This sequence originates from a male donor with esophageal squamous cell carcinoma. The chain carries TRBV6-4 and TRBJ2-1; 10 bases match TRBD2. The sequencing sample was made of esophageal tumor tissue. This chain's CDR3 is CASSDSAGGYNEQFF. CDR3 bases: TGTGCCAGCAGTGACTCAGCGGGAGGGTACAATGAGCAGTTCTTC.